This T cell receptor beta chain was identified during a study of PD-1 blockade in classical Hodgkin lymphoma. Study-wide results and caveats: CD4+ TCR diversity, unlike CD8+, climbed significantly by C4D1. Complete responders entered with baseline diversity on par with newly diagnosed patients, the results showed.

Every single patient, without exception, relapsed after autologous stem cell transplantation, and brentuximab vedotin exposure varied. Profiling relied on immunoSEQ multiplex PCR, and the TCRdb table lists in-frame clones only, not all of them. Of about 46,000 clones in the sample, around 70% were seen once. The junction had 8 bases not matched to a gene; V was cut back by 6 bases and J by 2 bases. The germline V gene encodes CDR1 SQVTM and CDR2 ANQGSEA. The CDR3 has 16 amino acids. On this clone: Its antigen remains unknown.

The sequencing here drew on peripheral blood mononuclear cells (PBMCs), taken at baseline. The sequence derives from a human donor with classical Hodgkin lymphoma. This chain connects TRBV29-1 to TRBJ2-6; 9 nucleotides match TRBD1. The CDR3 spells CSVGPGTGPGANVLTF. The CDR3 coding sequence is TGCAGCGTCGGTCCCGGGACAGGGCCTGGGGCCAACGTCCTGACTTTC.